Listed below are T cell receptor beta chains from one sample, sequenced in a study of blood T cell repertoires in COVID-19. The method was immunoSEQ multiplex PCR; TCRdb's version includes in-frame clones alone and lacks a portion of them. The repertoire holds 280,000 or so clones, 85% seen once, with around 2.3% in the top ten. Sequenced material: PBMCs or T cells enriched from blood (not recorded which). The receptors come from a woman between 45 and 65 years old who had recovered from COVID-19. The CDR3 runs from the conserved cysteine through the conserved F or W. The D gene is left open where the match is weak. The size field is filled for only some rows; it gives once, few, many or a size class.

TRBD2,TRBV7-9,medium-sized,TRBJ2-3,18,CASSPLLGTSGRIDTQYF,TGTGCCAGCAGCCCACTACTCGGGACTAGCGGGAGAATAGATACGCAGTATTTT
TRBD1,TRBV18,NA,TRBJ1-6,15,CASSPPGQGNSPLHF,TGTGCCAGCTCACCACCGGGACAGGGGAATTCACCCCTCCACTTT
NA,TRBV30,NA,TRBJ1-1,13,CAWRRDPFTEAFF,TGTGCCTGGAGGCGGGACCCGTTCACTGAAGCTTTCTTT
NA,TRBV19,NA,TRBJ1-1,15,CASRTKSTGVPAAFF,TGTGCCAGTAGGACCAAATCTACCGGGGTGCCGGCGGCTTTCTTT
TRBD1,TRBV18,NA,TRBJ1-1,15,CASSPPRTGNTEAFF,TGTGCCAGCTCACCACCGAGGACAGGGAACACTGAAGCTTTCTTT
TRBD1,TRBV18,NA,TRBJ1-6,14,CASSATGEFRPLHF,TGTGCCAGCTCCGCCACAGGGGAATTTAGACCCCTCCACTTT
TRBD1,TRBV3-1/TRBV3-2,NA,TRBJ1-1,15,CASSRTGQGNTEAFF,TGTGCCAGCAGCCGGACAGGACAGGGGAACACTGAAGCTTTCTTT
NA,TRBV7-9,NA,TRBJ2-6,17,CASSPFRGAFGANVLTF,TGTGCCAGCAGCCCATTTCGGGGGGCCTTCGGGGCCAACGTCCTGACTTTC
NA,TRBV28,NA,TRBJ1-1,15,CASSLWRGKNTEAFF,TGTGCCAGCAGTCTATGGAGAGGTAAGAACACTGAAGCTTTCTTT
TRBD2,TRBV6-1,NA,TRBJ2-7,15,CASSEAGGGGYEQYF,TGTGCCAGCAGTGAGGCGGGAGGGGGAGGCTACGAGCAGTACTTC
TRBD1,TRBV18,NA,TRBJ1-1,15,CASSPGTGPNTEAFF,TGTGCCAGCTCACCTGGGACAGGACCGAACACTGAAGCTTTCTTT
NA,TRBV7-8,NA,TRBJ2-7,15,CASSSESRGLSEQYF,TGTGCCAGCAGCTCAGAGTCGCGGGGGCTCAGCGAGCAGTACTTC
NA,TRBV11-2,NA,TRBJ1-2,14,CASSFGGGSYGYTF,TGTGCCAGCAGCTTTGGCGGAGGATCCTATGGCTACACCTTC
TRBD1,TRBV23-1,NA,TRBJ2-7,14,CASSQGTDSYEQYF,TGCGCCAGCAGTCAAGGGACAGATTCCTACGAGCAGTACTTC
TRBD1,TRBV5-1,once,TRBJ2-1,14,CASSSGTVYNEQFF,TGCGCCAGCAGCTCCGGGACAGTCTACAATGAGCAGTTCTTC
TRBD1,TRBV12-3/TRBV12-4,NA,TRBJ1-2,13,CASSPWDRGGYTF,TGTGCCAGCAGTCCTTGGGACAGAGGGGGCTACACCTTC
TRBD2,TRBV14,NA,TRBJ2-3,16,CASSQDVGLATDTQYF,TGTGCCAGCAGCCAAGATGTAGGACTAGCGACCGATACGCAGTATTTT
TRBD1,TRBV6-5,NA,TRBJ1-6,15,CASSYTGDGDSPLHF,TGTGCCAGCAGTTATACAGGGGACGGTGATTCACCCCTCCACTTT
NA,TRBV7-2,few,TRBJ1-1,14,CASSLSSTVTEAFF,TGTGCCAGCAGCTTGAGTAGTACAGTGACTGAAGCTTTCTTT
TRBD1,TRBV10-3,NA,TRBJ2-5,14,CAISGRQGDETQYF,TGTGCCATCAGTGGGAGACAGGGGGACGAGACCCAGTACTTC
TRBD1,TRBV5-1,NA,TRBJ1-2,15,CASSLDPDRIYGYTF,TGCGCCAGCAGCTTGGACCCGGACAGGATTTATGGCTACACCTTC
TRBD1,TRBV18,once,TRBJ2-7,14,CASSPGQGSDEQYF,TGTGCCAGCTCACCGGGACAGGGTTCCGACGAGCAGTACTTC
NA,TRBV6-1,NA,TRBJ1-4,15,CASSETGKHNEKLFF,TGTGCCAGCAGTGAAACAGGGAAGCATAATGAAAAACTGTTTTTT
TRBD2,TRBV3-1/TRBV3-2,once,TRBJ2-5,17,CASSQDRGTSMAETQYF,TGTGCCAGCAGCCAAGATCGGGGGACTAGTATGGCAGAGACCCAGTACTTC
NA,TRBV7-2,once,TRBJ1-1,14,CASSLVQGAVQAFF,TGTGCCAGCAGCTTAGTTCAGGGTGCGGTTCAGGCTTTCTTT
TRBD1,TRBV30,few,TRBJ1-5,16,CAWRPRDRGTHQPQHF,TGTGCCTGGAGGCCCCGGGACAGGGGAACCCATCAGCCCCAGCATTTT
TRBD1,TRBV7-6,few,TRBJ1-2,15,CASSPGRTGNYGYTF,TGTGCCAGCAGTCCTGGTAGGACAGGCAACTATGGCTACACCTTC
TRBD2,TRBV6-2/TRBV6-3,NA,TRBJ2-7,17,CASSYVLAGGPTYEQYF,TGTGCCAGCAGTTACGTTCTAGCGGGAGGACCAACCTACGAGCAGTACTTC
TRBD2,TRBV7-8,NA,TRBJ2-2,16,CASSLVRGGRTGELFF,TGTGCCAGCAGCTTAGTGCGGGGGGGCCGCACCGGGGAGCTGTTTTTT
NA,TRBV20-1,NA,TRBJ2-1,12,CSASGNMWAQFF,TGCAGTGCTAGTGGTAATATGTGGGCGCAGTTCTTC
NA,TRBV7-8,NA,TRBJ1-2,16,CASSLGRRPSLYGYTF,TGTGCCAGCAGCTTAGGCCGGAGACCGAGCCTCTATGGCTACACCTTC
NA,TRBV6-1,NA,TRBJ1-5,14,CASSEVGGVQPQHF,TGTGCCAGCAGTGAAGTAGGCGGGGTTCAGCCCCAGCATTTT
TRBD2,TRBV7-8,NA,TRBJ2-7,15,CASSLAGGPSYEQYF,TGTGCCAGCAGCTTAGCGGGAGGGCCATCCTACGAGCAGTACTTC
TRBD2,TRBV9,NA,TRBJ2-3,16,CASSVAPSGVGDTQYF,TGTGCCAGCAGCGTAGCTCCTAGCGGGGTCGGGGATACGCAGTATTTT
NA,TRBV19,few,TRBJ1-2,14,CASRATGTVYGYTF,TGTGCCAGTAGGGCTACAGGAACGGTCTATGGCTACACCTTC
NA,TRBV7-9,NA,TRBJ2-3,16,CASSLTLATSTDTQYF,TGTGCCAGCAGCTTAACCTTAGCGACTAGCACAGATACGCAGTATTTT
TRBD1,TRBV6-1,NA,TRBJ1-1,17,CASSERTTGIMNTEAFF,TGTGCCAGCAGTGAACGTACGACAGGGATAATGAACACTGAAGCTTTCTTT
NA,TRBV29-1,NA,TRBJ2-3,13,CSVDGQTTDTQYF,TGCAGCGTTGACGGACAAACCACAGATACGCAGTATTTT
TRBD2,TRBV12-5,NA,TRBJ2-1,15,CASGSGLATHNEQFF,TGTGCTAGTGGTTCCGGACTAGCCACCCACAATGAGCAGTTCTTC
TRBD1,TRBV12-3/TRBV12-4,NA,TRBJ2-5,13,CASSGDSRETQYF,TGTGCCAGCAGTGGGGACAGCAGAGAGACCCAGTACTTC
TRBD1,TRBV2,NA,TRBJ1-5,20,CASSEAIEVQGAPSNQPQHF,TGTGCCAGCAGTGAAGCGATCGAAGTACAGGGGGCGCCGAGCAATCAGCCCCAGCATTTT
TRBD1,TRBV9,NA,TRBJ1-1,15,CASSAGDSSNTEAFF,TGTGCCAGCAGCGCCGGGGACAGTTCGAACACTGAAGCTTTCTTT
NA,TRBV29-1,NA,TRBJ1-2,12,CSVERGHYGYTF,TGCAGCGTTGAACGAGGTCACTATGGCTACACCTTC
NA,TRBV28,NA,TRBJ2-2,16,CASSLQTGVNTGELFF,TGTGCCAGCAGTTTACAAACCGGGGTAAACACCGGGGAGCTGTTTTTT
NA,TRBV29-1,NA,TRBJ2-7,12,CSVLHPNYEQYF,TGCAGCGTTTTACACCCGAACTACGAGCAGTACTTC
TRBD2,TRBV7-7,NA,TRBJ2-3,16,CASSLGPSGRAHTQYF,TGTGCCAGCAGCTTAGGGCCTAGCGGGAGGGCTCATACGCAGTATTTT
NA,TRBV14,NA,TRBJ1-2,15,CASSPGGRGVYGYTF,TGTGCCAGCAGCCCTGGGGGCAGGGGTGTTTATGGCTACACCTTC
NA,TRBV5-1,NA,TRBJ1-1,13,CASSLTGRTEAFF,TGCGCCAGCTCCCTGACGGGAAGGACTGAAGCTTTCTTT
NA,TRBV7-2,once,TRBJ2-2,18,CASSLGPTGLQVTGELFF,TGTGCCAGCAGCTTAGGCCCAACAGGGCTCCAAGTCACCGGGGAGCTGTTTTTT
NA,TRBV3-1/TRBV3-2,NA,TRBJ2-2,14,CASSQRVETGELFF,TGTGCCAGCAGCCAGAGGGTAGAGACCGGGGAGCTGTTTTTT
NA,TRBV11-2,NA,TRBJ1-2,15,CASSYRVGWNYGYTF,TGTGCCAGCAGCTACCGGGTGGGTTGGAACTATGGCTACACCTTC
NA,TRBV3-1/TRBV3-2,NA,TRBJ2-1,13,CASSQGNGAEQFF,TGTGCCAGCAGCCAAGGAAACGGAGCCGAGCAGTTCTTC
NA,TRBV30,NA,TRBJ1-1,13,CAWIQAVGTEAFF,TGTGCCTGGATACAGGCCGTTGGGACTGAAGCTTTCTTT
TRBD1,TRBV12-3/TRBV12-4,NA,TRBJ1-5,13,CASRGQPGQPQHF,TGTGCCAGCAGGGGACAGCCAGGACAGCCCCAGCATTTT
NA,TRBV30,NA,TRBJ1-6,12,CAWSAGYSPLHF,TGTGCCTGGAGTGCAGGGTATTCACCCCTCCACTTT
TRBD1,TRBV7-6,NA,TRBJ1-5,15,CASSTGTGHNQPQHF,TGTGCCAGCAGTACCGGGACAGGCCACAATCAGCCCCAGCATTTT
NA,TRBV3-1/TRBV3-2,NA,TRBJ2-7,13,CASSQDQGLEQYF,TGTGCCAGCAGCCAAGATCAAGGACTCGAGCAGTACTTC
TRBD1,TRBV25-1,NA,TRBJ2-7,15,CASSEDRDRFYEQYF,TGTGCCAGCAGTGAAGACCGGGACAGGTTCTACGAGCAGTACTTC
NA,TRBV7-3,NA,TRBJ1-2,13,CASSLGGLYGYTF,TGTGCCAGCAGCTTAGGGGGCCTCTATGGCTACACCTTC
TRBD1,TRBV27,NA,TRBJ2-7,15,CASSSTQGISYEQYF,TGTGCCAGCAGTTCAACACAGGGGATAAGCTACGAGCAGTACTTC